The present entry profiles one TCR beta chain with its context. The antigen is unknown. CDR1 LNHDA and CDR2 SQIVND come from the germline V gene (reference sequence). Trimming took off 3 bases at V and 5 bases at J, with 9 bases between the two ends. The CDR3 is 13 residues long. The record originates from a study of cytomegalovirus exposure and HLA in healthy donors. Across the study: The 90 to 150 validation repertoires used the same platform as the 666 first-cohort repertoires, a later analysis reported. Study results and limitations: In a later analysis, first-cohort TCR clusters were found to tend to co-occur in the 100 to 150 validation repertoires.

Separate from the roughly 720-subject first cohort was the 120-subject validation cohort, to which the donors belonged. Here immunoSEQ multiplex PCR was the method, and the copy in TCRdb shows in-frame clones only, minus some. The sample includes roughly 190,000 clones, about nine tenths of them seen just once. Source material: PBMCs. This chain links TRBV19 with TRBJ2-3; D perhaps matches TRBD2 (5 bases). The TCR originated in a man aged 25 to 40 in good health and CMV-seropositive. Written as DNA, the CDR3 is TGTGCCAGTAGTATCTTAAGCGGAGATACGCAGTATTTT. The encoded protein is CASSILSGDTQYF.